This record covers a single TCR beta chain. Its cognate antigen has yet to be identified. No base qualities exist here, and no much larger clone lies one base off it. The CDR3 contains 16 residues, cysteine and phenylalanine counted. Just the 48-base CDR3 DNA is kept, in frame starting at base 1. At the junction V is shortened by 6 bases and J by 6 bases, with 24 bases in between. These data belong to a study of tumor-infiltrating lymphocytes in primary liver carcinoma (dated by TCRdb to about 2017). Context from the whole study: Of the five patients (three men and two women, aged 30 to 69 years), four had hepatocellular carcinoma and one had combined HCC and intrahepatic cholangiocarcinoma. The five patients had tumors of stage T1-T3 N0M0, with maximum diameters ranging from 4.2 to 10 cm. Samples yielded roughly 3.65 to 7.5 million productive TCRbeta reads; read depth did not differ significantly between tissue types. The study combined TCRbeta repertoire sequencing, expression microarrays and whole-exome sequencing across five regions of each liver tumor, with adjacent normal tissue and blood. A total of around 35 specimens from 5 patients went through TCRbeta repertoire sequencing, namely 25 tumor regions, 5 adjacent noncancerous liver tissues and 5 peripheral blood samples. To link TCRbeta repertoire diversity with the local molecular phenotype, the approximately 25 tumor region samples were profiled using Agilent mRNA microarrays. High reproducibility was observed for the technical replicate repertoires, with mean shared-clone rates about 0.92 and correlation coefficients above 0.95.

Total RNA and DNA were co-extracted without cell sorting from 20-30 mg of bulk tissue using the AllPrep DNA/RNA mini kit. Between late 2015 and March 2016, about five patients in China with histopathologically diagnosed primary liver carcinoma had surgical resection. Chronic HBV infection was present in the patients, and the patients were treatment-naive at sampling. Each tumor was sampled at five spatially separated regions: the tumor centre plus the superior, inferior, left-lateral and right-lateral poles. Histological examination found more than 75% viable tumor cells in every tumor sample. Each fresh piece of tumor and adjacent tissue was cut in two, with one half stored in RNAlater at -80 degrees C and the other half sent for histology. What the research found in general, with its limitations: Since the samples were bulk and unsorted, there was no way to compare CD4+ and CD8+ T cell repertoires. Because sequencing covered only the TCR beta chain and unpaired alpha chains were not captured, true repertoire diversity is likely underestimated. Just about 8-25% of top clones turned up in all five regions of a tumor, which suggests spatial heterogeneity among tumor-infiltrating T cells. The top 250 clones accounted for a significantly greater share of the repertoire in tumors than in blood (p = 0.039). Repertoire overlap was found to be higher between tumor regions (mean approximately 35%) than between tumor-adjacent (around 17%) or tumor-blood (around 15%) pairs, consistent with antigen-driven expansion. Only four or five patients were included in the study, and the authors note that the findings should be validated in a larger study.

Using a constant-region primer and ProtoScript II reverse transcriptase, TCRbeta-specific cDNA was reverse-transcribed from about 460 ng total RNA. The TCRbeta libraries were prepared through three rounds of nested multiplex PCR following a slightly modified ARM-PCR procedure. Each of the first two PCR rounds ran for around 11 cycles and used multiplex TRBV1-TRBV30 forward primers together with a Cbeta reverse primer. A final 25-cycle PCR with Deep VentR polymerase added sample barcodes and Illumina adapters. Before sequencing, amplicons of 200-500 bp were purified from gel using a QIAquick gel extraction kit. An Illumina HiSeq 2500 was used to sequence the TCRbeta amplicons with 250-bp paired-end reads. In the paper's pipeline: Reads were quality-trimmed with Trimmomatic v0.33, and paired reads were merged with FLASH v1.2.11 to recover full CDR3 sequences. MiGEC v1.2.1b assigned V, D and J germline segments to the rearranged TCRbeta sequences. Clonotype statistics, along with Shannon-Wiener diversity indices, were calculated using VDJtools v1.0.0. To reduce sampling bias, subsequent analyses other than the diversity analysis used only the 250 most abundant clonotypes in each sample. Through fastp at Q25 and MiXCR, TCRdb rebuilt clones from the public reads, retaining in-frame beta chains. All rows with the same CDR3 protein become a single entry with the most common DNA and genes. These V and J calls originate from TCRdb's pipeline instead of the authors' own analysis. In all, the sample holds 100,000 to 120,000 distinct CDR3 sequences, and roughly 80% of those were seen once. The ten largest clones take up about 20% of the sample.

The rearrangement joined TRBV12-3 or TRBV12-4 to TRBJ2-7; TRBD1 is possibly the D segment (5 matching bases). What was sequenced was liver tumor tissue from sampling region 3. The cell subset or site label, as the study defines it: tumor region T3, left-lateral pole. The origin of this receptor is a man aged 35-49 years with primary liver carcinoma and hepatitis B virus infection. The CDR3 region has the sequence CASSFPDLTGVGEQYF. The DNA is as follows: TGTGCCAGCAGCTTCCCAGACCTAACAGGAGTGGGCGAGCAGTACTTC.